These 19 T cell receptor beta chains share one sample of origin, sequenced in a study of blood T cell repertoires in COVID-19. Profiling relied on immunoSEQ multiplex PCR, and the TCRdb table lists in-frame clones only, not all of them. The sample has over 100,000 clones; around 80% are singletons. The sequencing sample was made of peripheral blood. The source of these receptors is a woman over 75 with acute or convalescent COVID-19.

The chain uses TRBV30 and TRBJ2-3, with 10 bases aligning to TRBD2. Germline CDR1 reads GTSNPN; CDR2 reads SVGIG (reference sequence). There are 15 residues in the CDR3. J lost 3 bases, V lost 2 bases, and 5 bases had no gene match. CDR3 residues: CAWSSSSGRTDTQYF. CDR3 sequence (DNA): TGTGCCTGGAGTTCCTCTAGCGGGAGAACAGATACGCAGTATTTT.

The chain carries TRBV18 and TRBJ2-2; 10 positions match TRBD1. The trim removed 4 bases at V and 4 bases at J, leaving 6 bases unmatched. Germline V lookup: CDR1 KGHSH, CDR2 LQKENI. The CDR3 totals 16 residues. CDR3 nucleotides: TGTGCCAGCTCACAATTGACAGGGGGCGGCACCGGGGAGCTGTTTTTT. Protein: CASSQLTGGGTGELFF.

V usage is TRBV4-2 and J usage is TRBJ2-5; 8 bases agree with TRBD2. Germline values: CDR1 LGHNA, CDR2 YNFKEQ. The CDR3 is 17 amino acids. Trimming took 4 bases from V and 5 from J; bases not matched to a gene: 15. The CDR3 DNA follows: TGTGCCAGCAGCCTCACCTCCAGCGGGAGCGGAGGGGAGACCCAGTACTTC. Translated: CASSLTSSGSGGETQYF.

This chain joins TRBV6-2 or TRBV6-3 and TRBJ2-1; maybe TRBD2 (6 bases). Germline assignment: CDR1 MNHEY and CDR2 SVGEGT. The CDR3 extends over 12 amino acids. V lost 4 bases, J lost 7 bases, and 8 bases lay in between. CDR3 sequence reads: CASSSTSNEQFF. The CDR3, as DNA: TGTGCCAGCAGTTCGACTAGTAATGAGCAGTTCTTC.

In DNA, the CDR3 is TGTGCCAGCAGCCCGACAGGGGGCTTGGGCACTGAAGCTTTCTTT. Protein sequence: CASSPTGGLGTEAFF. This chain joins TRBV6-6 and TRBJ1-1, with 10 bases aligning to TRBD1. The CDR3 is 15 residues long. Germline lookup yields CDR1 MNHNY and CDR2 SVGAGI (reference sequence). J lost 4 bases, V lost 6 bases, and 8 bases had no gene match.

The chain recombines TRBV13 with TRBJ1-4; 7 positions match TRBD1. Germline V gene data show CDR1 as PRHDT and CDR2 as FYEKMQ (reference sequence). The CDR3 loop spans 14 amino acids. Trimming removed 3 bases from V and 7 bases from J; junction bases left unmatched: 5. The CDR3 loop reads CASSFRQGGEKLFF. In nucleotides, the CDR3 is TGTGCCAGCAGCTTTCGACAGGGTGGTGAAAAACTGTTTTTT.

The gene calls are TRBV28 and TRBJ1-1; 7 bases align to TRBD1. Germline V CDR1 and CDR2: MDHEN, SYDVKM. Germline trimming cut 7 bases from V and 3 bases from J; bases unmatched to any gene: 8. The CDR3 covers 14 residues. CDR3: CASNEPGGDTEAFF. CDR3 bases: TGTGCCAGCAACGAACCAGGGGGTGACACTGAAGCTTTCTTT.

The chain recombines TRBV14 with TRBJ2-5; no clear D. Trimming took 3 bases from V and 0 from J, leaving 20 bases between them. The CDR3 sequence is 18 residues long. From germline, CDR1 is SGHDN and CDR2 FVKESK. CDR3 amino acids: CASSHPPHTIKYQETQYF. The DNA of the CDR3 is TGTGCCAGCAGCCACCCGCCCCACACGATAAAATACCAAGAGACCCAGTACTTC.

This sequence joins TRBV5-1 and TRBJ1-2; no clear D gene. In germline, CDR1 is SGHRS, CDR2 YFSETQ. V lost 0 bases, J lost 4 bases, and 7 bases lay in between. This CDR3 contains 13 residues. The DNA for the CDR3 is TGCGCCAGCAGCTTGGGGAGTCCCTATGGCTACACCTTC. Protein product: CASSLGSPYGYTF.

This chain links TRBV15 with TRBJ2-7; 8 bases map to TRBD2. Germline V gene lookup returns CDR1 LNHNV and CDR2 YYDKDF (reference sequence). V trimming: 5 bases; J trimming: 7 bases; junction bases outside the gene matches: 13. CDR3 length: 15 amino acids. The CDR3 DNA is TGTGCCACCAGCGGTCGGCGGGGGGCCATCAGAGAGCAGTACTTC. Translation: CATSGRRGAIREQYF.

V is TRBV7-3 and J is TRBJ2-2, with D uncertain. The CDR3 is made up of 12 amino acids. CDR1 and CDR2 from the germline V gene are SGHTA and FQGTGA. V lost 5 bases to trimming and J lost 7 bases, with 8 bases between them. CDR3 loop: CASSLSGGELFF. The CDR3 DNA reads as TGTGCCAGCAGCCTCTCAGGCGGGGAGCTGTTTTTT.

The chain couples TRBV5-6 to TRBJ1-1, with TRBD1 matching over 8 bases. The CDR3 totals 14 residues. CDR1 is SGHDT and CDR2 is YYEEEE in the germline V gene. With 3 bases clipped from V and 3 bases from J, the junction kept 4 bases outside the gene matches. The CDR3 sequence is CASSSDRADTEAFF. For the CDR3, the DNA is TGTGCCAGCAGCTCGGACAGGGCAGACACTGAAGCTTTCTTT.

This chain connects TRBV6-5 to TRBJ1-2; D is ambiguous. Germline-derived CDR1 and CDR2 are MNHEY and SVGAGI. Trimming cost V 6 bases and J 2 bases, with 16 bases left between them. The CDR3 runs 15 residues. The CDR3 loop reads CASSARQALNYGYTF. Written as DNA, the CDR3 is TGTGCCAGCAGCGCCAGACAAGCCCTCAACTATGGCTACACCTTC.

This clone has only one observation. The rearrangement uses TRBV5-4 and TRBJ2-7; TRBD1 agrees at 11 bases. The trim removed 2 bases at V and 5 bases at J, leaving 3 bases unmatched. The CDR3 is 14 residues long. Per the germline V gene, CDR1 is SGHNT and CDR2 is YYREEE (reference sequence). Here the CDR3 reads CASSLPGQGDEQYF. CDR3 sequence (DNA): TGTGCCAGCAGCTTACCGGGACAGGGGGACGAGCAGTACTTC.

The J gene is TRBJ1-4, the V gene TRBV9, with a possible D match to TRBD1 (5 bases). The V end was cut by 2 bases, the J end by 8 bases, with 16 bases between. The V gene's germline CDR1 is SGDLS and CDR2 YYNGEE. The CDR3 length is 15 residues. The CDR3 nucleotides read TGTGCCAGCAGCGTCGATCGGGGGAAGGGGGAAAAACTGTTTTTT. Translating gives CASSVDRGKGEKLFF. Variable domain in full (rest from reference TRBV9 and TRBJ1-4): DSGVTQTPKHLITATGQRVTLRCSPRSGDLSVYWYQQSLDQGLQFLIQYYNGEERAKGNILERFSAQQFPDLHSELNLSSLELGDSALYFCASSVDRGKGEKLFFGSGTQLSVL.

The chain links TRBV30 to TRBJ1-2; the D gene is possibly TRBD1 (5 bases). V lost 0 bases to trimming and J lost 4 bases, with 15 bases between them. Germline V gene sequence: CDR1 GTSNPN, CDR2 SVGIG (reference sequence). This CDR3 contains 15 residues. The DNA of the CDR3 is TGTGCCTGGAGTGTACGCGGGAGGGGCCCCTATGGCTACACCTTC. Protein product: CAWSVRGRGPYGYTF.

This chain uses TRBV4-2 with TRBJ2-3; 7 nucleotides align to TRBD2. From germline, CDR1 is LGHNA and CDR2 YNFKEQ. Trimming took 1 base from V and 4 from J; bases not matched to a gene: 8. CDR3 length equals 16 residues. This CDR3 reads CASSQASGDGADTQYF. DNA for the CDR3: TGTGCCAGCAGCCAAGCTAGCGGAGATGGGGCAGATACGCAGTATTTT.

This chain connects TRBV24-1 to TRBJ2-1, with 15 bases matching TRBD2. The CDR3 length is 16 residues. Germline CDR1 reads KGHDR; CDR2 reads SFDVKD. The V segment lost 3 bases and the J segment 9 bases; nucleotides outside the gene matches: 5. The CDR3 nucleotides read TGTGCCACCAGTGATCCCGGACTAGCGGGAGGGGTTGAGCAGTTCTTC. Translating it yields CATSDPGLAGGVEQFF.

This rearrangement joins TRBV30 to TRBJ1-3, with TRBD1 identical over 7 bases. CDR1 is GTSNPN, CDR2 SVGIG, per germline (reference sequence). V was pared by 2 bases and J by 3 bases, with 10 bases of the junction left unmatched. The CDR3 runs to 16 residues. CDR3 in amino acids: CAWSPPQGWSGNTIYF. DNA of the CDR3: TGTGCCTGGAGTCCTCCACAGGGGTGGAGTGGAAACACCATATATTTT.